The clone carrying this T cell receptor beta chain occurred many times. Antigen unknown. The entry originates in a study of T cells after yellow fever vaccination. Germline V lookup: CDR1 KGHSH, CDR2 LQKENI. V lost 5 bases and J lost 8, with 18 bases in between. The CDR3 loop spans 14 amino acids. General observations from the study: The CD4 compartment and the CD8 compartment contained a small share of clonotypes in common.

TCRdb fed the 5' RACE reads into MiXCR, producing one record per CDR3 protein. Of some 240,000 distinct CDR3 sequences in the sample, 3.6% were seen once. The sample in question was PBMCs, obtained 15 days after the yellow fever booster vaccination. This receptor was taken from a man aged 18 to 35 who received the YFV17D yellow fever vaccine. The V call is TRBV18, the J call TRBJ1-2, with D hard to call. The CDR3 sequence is CASSAANSDVGYTF. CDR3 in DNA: TGTGCCAGCTCAGCGGCAAACTCGGATGTAGGCTACACCTTC. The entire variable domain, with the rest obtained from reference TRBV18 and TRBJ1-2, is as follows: NAGVMQNPRHLVRRRGQEARLRCSPMKGHSHVYWYRQLPEEGLKFMVYLQKENIIDESGMPKERFSAEFPKEGPSILRIQQVVRGDSAAYFCASSAANSDVGYTFGSGTRLTVV.